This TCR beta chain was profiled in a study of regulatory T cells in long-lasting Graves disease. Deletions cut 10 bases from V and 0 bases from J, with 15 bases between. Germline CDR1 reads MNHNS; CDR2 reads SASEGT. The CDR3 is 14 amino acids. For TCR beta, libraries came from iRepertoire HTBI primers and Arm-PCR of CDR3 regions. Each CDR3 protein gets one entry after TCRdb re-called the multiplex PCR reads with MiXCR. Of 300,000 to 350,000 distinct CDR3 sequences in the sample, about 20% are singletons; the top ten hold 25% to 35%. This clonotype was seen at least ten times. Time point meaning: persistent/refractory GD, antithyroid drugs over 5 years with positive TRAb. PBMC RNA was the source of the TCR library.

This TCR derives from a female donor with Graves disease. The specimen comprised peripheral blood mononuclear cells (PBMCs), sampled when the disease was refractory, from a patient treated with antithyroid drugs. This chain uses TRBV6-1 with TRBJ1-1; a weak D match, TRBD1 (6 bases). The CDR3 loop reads CAIAIQGLNTEAFF. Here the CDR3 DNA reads TGTGCCATTGCGATACAGGGCTTGAACACTGAAGCTTTCTTT.